The 8 T cell receptor beta chains listed next were all sequenced from one sample in a study of shared clonotypes between healthy human individuals. Naivety among CD8 cells was defined by CD45RO negativity and positive CCR7 selection, thereby excluding terminally differentiated effector memory CD45RA+ cells. Clones were read by immunoSEQ multiplex PCR, and TCRdb kept only the in-frame ones, dropping some. This sample has almost 700,000 clones, with about 90% found just once. Sequences were obtained from naive CD8+ T cells sorted from blood. Receptor source: a man aged 30 to 45 in good health.

The chain employs TRBV7-2 and TRBJ2-1; D is unresolved. CDR1 and CDR2 from the germline V gene are SGHTA and FQGNSA. Trimming left V 1 base short and J 0 bases short, with 4 bases between. This CDR3 has 14 residues. This CDR3 reads CASSLGSSYNEQFF. CDR3 sequence (DNA): TGTGCCAGCAGCTTAGGCAGCTCCTACAATGAGCAGTTCTTC.

V and J are TRBV7-9 and TRBJ1-5; a possible D gene is TRBD1 (6 bases). The germline gives CDR1 SEHNR, CDR2 FQNEAQ (reference sequence). V was cut by 7 bases and J by 5 bases, with 15 bases left in between. This CDR3 contains 14 residues. The CDR3 protein is CASTTAGADQPQHF. The CDR3 bases are TGTGCCAGCACCACCGCAGGGGCAGATCAGCCCCAGCATTTT. The variable domain in full, with the rest retrieved from reference TRBV7-9 and TRBJ1-5, is DTGVSQNPRHKITKRGQNVTFRCDPISEHNRLYWYRQTLGQGPEFLTYFQNEAQLEKSRLLSDRFSAERPKGSFSTLEIQRTEQGDSAMYLCASTTAGADQPQHFGDGTRLSIL.

The chain uses TRBV7-8 and TRBJ2-2; maybe TRBD2 (5 bases). The CDR3 loop spans 15 amino acids. V was clipped by 5 bases and J by 0 bases, with 10 bases between them. Germline CDR1 SGHVS, CDR2 FQNEAQ. The CDR3 here is CASSRTQANTGELFF. CDR3 bases: TGTGCCAGCAGCCGGACTCAGGCGAACACCGGGGAGCTGTTTTTT.

The chain employs TRBV7-6 and TRBJ2-7, with D perhaps matching TRBD1 (6 bases). The length of the CDR3 is 15 residues. V was clipped by 4 bases and J by 4 bases, with 17 bases between them. Germline V gene lookup returns CDR1 SGHVS and CDR2 FNYEAQ. The CDR3 DNA sequence: TGTGCCAGCAGCTACGAACAGGGAAAGGGATACGAGCAGTACTTC. Translated, it gives CASSYEQGKGYEQYF. Filled out from reference TRBV7-6 and TRBJ2-7, the complete variable domain reads GAGVSQSPRYKVTKRGQDVALRCDPISGHVSLYWYRQALGQGPEFLTYFNYEAQQDKSGLPNDRFSAERPEGSISTLTIQRTEQRDSAMYRCASSYEQGKGYEQYFGPGTRLTVT.

The chain recombines TRBV7-8 with TRBJ1-1; D might be TRBD1 (6 bases). The CDR3 is 15 amino acids. V lost 5 bases to trimming and J lost 8 bases, with 21 bases between them. Germline loops: CDR1 SGHVS, CDR2 FQNEAQ. CDR3 sequence (DNA): TGTGCCAGCAGCGGACAAGAGGGGGGGAGATCCGAAGCTTTCTTT. It is translated as CASSGQEGGRSEAFF.

This chain uses TRBV27 with TRBJ2-1; 11 bases fit TRBD2. This CDR3 contains 16 residues. Germline CDR1 MNHEY, CDR2 SMNVEV (reference sequence). V shed 5 bases and J 6 bases; nucleotides not matched to a gene: 9. The CDR3 loop is CASSAQGLAEFNEQFF. The CDR3 nucleotides read TGTGCCAGCAGTGCGCAGGGACTAGCGGAGTTCAATGAGCAGTTCTTC.

The rearrangement uses TRBV7-9 and TRBJ1-1; 8 nucleotides align to TRBD1. This CDR3 region has 12 residues. Germline lookup yields CDR1 SEHNR and CDR2 FQNEAQ (reference sequence). The trim removed 5 bases at V and 8 bases at J, leaving 4 bases unmatched. This CDR3 is CASSTRDREAFF. The CDR3 DNA sequence: TGTGCCAGCAGCACTAGGGACAGGGAAGCTTTCTTT.

V and J are TRBV7-9 and TRBJ1-1; D might be TRBD1 (5 bases). V was pared by 2 bases and J by 6 bases, with 22 bases between. This CDR3 has 17 residues. Germline V gene lookup returns CDR1 SEHNR and CDR2 FQNEAQ (reference sequence). In DNA, the CDR3 is TGTGCCAGCAGCTTAATCCGGGACCCAGACATGCCGTCTGAAGCTTTCTTT. Translating gives CASSLIRDPDMPSEAFF. Full variable domain (outside the CDR3, taken from reference TRBV7-9 and TRBJ1-1): DTGVSQNPRHKITKRGQNVTFRCDPISEHNRLYWYRQTLGQGPEFLTYFQNEAQLEKSRLLSDRFSAERPKGSFSTLEIQRTEQGDSAMYLCASSLIRDPDMPSEAFFGQGTRLTVV.